This T cell receptor beta chain was captured in a study of OX40 agonist ivuxolimab in advanced cancers. Study background: Averaging 60 years in age, with a range of 23 to 79, the cohort was about 85% male.

This clone has just a few counts. Profiled with immunoSEQ multiplex PCR; TCRdb holds only in-frame clones, not every one. The sample contains fewer than 85,000 clones, about four fifths of which appear only once. CDR1 WNHNN and CDR2 SYGVQD come from the germline V gene (reference sequence). Trimming left V 0 bases short and J 0 bases short, with 2 bases between. CDR3 size: 13 residues. The rearrangement joins TRBV10-1 to TRBJ1-1, with D unclear. The clonotype was recovered from an adult with an advanced solid tumor such as melanoma, head and neck, liver or kidney cancer. Sequencing used CD4+ or CD8+ T cells sorted from blood, obtained in a trial of the OX40 agonist ivuxolimab. CDR3 sequence: CASSESMNTEAFF. CDR3 nucleotides: TGCGCCAGCAGTGAGTCTATGAACACTGAAGCTTTCTTT.